This TCR beta chain was profiled in a study of blood T cell repertoires in COVID-19. In the study overall: Sites in the United States, Italy and Spain provided acute and convalescent COVID-19 samples.

Assay used: immunoSEQ multiplex PCR; TCRdb lists only in-frame clones, some missing. This table has tens of thousands of clones, about three quarters appearing once. The germline V gene has CDR1 SGHTA and CDR2 FQGTGA. This CDR3 region has 16 residues. V was cut by 2 bases and J by 1 base, with 13 bases left in between. Sequencing was carried out using peripheral blood. This TCR came from a man aged 25-45 years with COVID-19, enrolled during active disease. The gene calls are TRBV7-3 and TRBJ2-3, with a weak D call TRBD2 (6 bases). The CDR3 DNA sequence: TGTGCCAGCAGCTTAGGCCAGCGGGTCGGCACAGATACGCAGTATTTT. Amino acids: CASSLGQRVGTDTQYF.